This T cell receptor (beta chain) came from a study of blood T cells in healthy people across ages. Germline V CDR1 and CDR2: LGHNA, YSLEER. Trimming took 1 base from V and 6 from J, leaving 10 bases between them. This CDR3 contains 13 residues. A second PCR of 7 to 11 cycles used a sample-barcoded 5' primer and a J-beta primer mix. Via MiXCR, TCRdb re-called the 5' RACE reads, giving one row per CDR3 protein. The table shows 1.5 million to 2 million distinct CDR3 sequences, with roughly 28% occurring only once. The J gene is TRBJ2-7, the V gene TRBV4-3; D unclear. This TCR was recovered from a woman in her twenties or thirties in good health. Material: blood. CDR3 protein: CASSQGHGLEQYF. Here the CDR3 DNA reads TGCGCCAGCAGCCAAGGCCACGGCCTCGAGCAGTACTTC.